The T cell receptor beta chain described here comes from a study of cytotoxic CD8 clonotypes in ibrutinib-treated CLL. Turning to the study itself: Patient counts were about 12 relapsed/refractory, under 16 treatment-naive and 17 to 18 IGHV unmutated.

Trimming removed 4 bases at V and 5 bases at J, with 12 bases between. Germline V gene data show CDR1 as LNHDA and CDR2 as SQIVND (reference sequence). This CDR3 is built from 13 residues. The assay was immunoSEQ multiplex PCR, and TCRdb's table has in-frame clones only and misses some. The sample contains around 200,000 clones, more than 70% of which appear only once. The J gene is TRBJ2-7, the V gene TRBV19, with D perhaps given as TRBD1 or TRBD2 (6 bases each). This receptor was identified in a human donor with chronic lymphocytic leukemia. Sample: PBMCs, taken after 12 months of ibrutinib treatment. CDR3 nucleotide sequence: TGTGCCAGTAGTACCTGGAGGGGGGACGAGCAGTACTTC. Protein: CASSTWRGDEQYF.